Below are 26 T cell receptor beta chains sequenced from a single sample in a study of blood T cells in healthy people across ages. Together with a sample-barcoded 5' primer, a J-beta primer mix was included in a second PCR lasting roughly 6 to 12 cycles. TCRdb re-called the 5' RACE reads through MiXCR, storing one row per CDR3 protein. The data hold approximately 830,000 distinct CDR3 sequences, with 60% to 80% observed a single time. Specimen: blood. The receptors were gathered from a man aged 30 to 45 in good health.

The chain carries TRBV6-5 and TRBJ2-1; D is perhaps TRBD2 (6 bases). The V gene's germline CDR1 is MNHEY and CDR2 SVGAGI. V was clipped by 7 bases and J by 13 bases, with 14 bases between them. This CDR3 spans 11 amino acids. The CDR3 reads CASTMGGIQFF. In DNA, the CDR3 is TGTGCCAGCACTATGGGGGGTATTCAGTTCTTC.

The CDR3 DNA sequence: TGTGCCATCAGTGAACAGGGCAGTTACAATGAGCAGTTCTTC. This translates into CAISEQGSYNEQFF. The chain uses TRBV10-3 and TRBJ2-1, with a weak D call TRBD1 (6 bases). The CDR3 totals 14 residues. V lost 3 bases, J lost 4 bases, and 10 bases lay in between. Germline loops: CDR1 ENHRY, CDR2 SYGVKD.

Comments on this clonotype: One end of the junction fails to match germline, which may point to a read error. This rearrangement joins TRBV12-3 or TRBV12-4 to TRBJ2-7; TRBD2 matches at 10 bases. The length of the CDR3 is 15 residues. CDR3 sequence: CASKAQRGGPYERYF. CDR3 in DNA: TGTGCCAGCAAAGCGCAGCGGGGGGGCCCCTACGAGCGGTACTTC.

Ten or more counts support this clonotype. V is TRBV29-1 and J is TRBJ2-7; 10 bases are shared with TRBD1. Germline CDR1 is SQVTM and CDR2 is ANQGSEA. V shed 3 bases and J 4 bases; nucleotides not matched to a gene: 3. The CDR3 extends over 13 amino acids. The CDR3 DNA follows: TGCAGCGTTGAGGGACAGGGGAGGTACGAGCAGTACTTC. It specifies CSVEGQGRYEQYF.

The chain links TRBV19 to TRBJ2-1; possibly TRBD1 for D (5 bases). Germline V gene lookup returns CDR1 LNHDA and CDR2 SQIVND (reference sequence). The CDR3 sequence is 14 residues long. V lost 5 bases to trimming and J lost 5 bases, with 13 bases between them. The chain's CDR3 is CASSSLGADNEQFF. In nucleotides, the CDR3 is TGTGCCAGTAGTTCCCTAGGGGCCGACAATGAGCAGTTCTTC.

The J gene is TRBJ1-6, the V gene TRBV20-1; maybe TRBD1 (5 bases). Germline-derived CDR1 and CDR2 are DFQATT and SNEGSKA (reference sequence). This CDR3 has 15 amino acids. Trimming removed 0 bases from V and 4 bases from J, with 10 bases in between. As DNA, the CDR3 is TGCAGTGCTAGAGAATCGACAGCTTATAATTCACCCCTCCACTTT. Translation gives CSARESTAYNSPLHF.

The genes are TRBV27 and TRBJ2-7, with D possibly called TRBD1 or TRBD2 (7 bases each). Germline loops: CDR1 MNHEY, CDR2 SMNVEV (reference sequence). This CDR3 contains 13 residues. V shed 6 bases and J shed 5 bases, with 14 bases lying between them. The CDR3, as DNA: TGTGCCAGCAGCCGGGGAGGGGGCCACGAGCAGTACTTC. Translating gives CASSRGGGHEQYF.

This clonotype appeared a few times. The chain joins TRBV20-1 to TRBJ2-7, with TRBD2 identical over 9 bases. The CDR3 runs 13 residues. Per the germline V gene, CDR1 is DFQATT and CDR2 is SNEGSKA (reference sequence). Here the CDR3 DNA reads TGCAGCTTTAGCGGGGGATCCTCCTACGAGCAGTACTTC. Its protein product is CSFSGGSSYEQYF.

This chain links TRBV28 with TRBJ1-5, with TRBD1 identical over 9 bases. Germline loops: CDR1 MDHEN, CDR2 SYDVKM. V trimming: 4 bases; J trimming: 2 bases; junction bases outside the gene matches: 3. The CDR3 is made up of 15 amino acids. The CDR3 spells CASSSTGGGNQPQHF. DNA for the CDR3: TGTGCCAGCAGTTCCACAGGGGGCGGCAATCAGCCCCAGCATTTT.

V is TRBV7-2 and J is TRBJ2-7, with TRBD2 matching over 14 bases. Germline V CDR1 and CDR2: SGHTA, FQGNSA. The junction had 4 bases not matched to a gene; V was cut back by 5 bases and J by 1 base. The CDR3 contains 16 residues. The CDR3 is CASSQGTSGGSYEQYF. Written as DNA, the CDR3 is TGTGCCAGCAGCCAAGGGACTAGCGGGGGTTCCTACGAGCAGTACTTC. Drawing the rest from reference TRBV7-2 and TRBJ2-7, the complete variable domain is GAGVSQSPSNKVTEKGKDVELRCDPISGHTALYWYRQSLGQGLEFLIYFQGNSAPDKSGLPSDRFSAERTGGSVSTLTIQRTQQEDSAVYLCASSQGTSGGSYEQYFGPGTRLTVT.

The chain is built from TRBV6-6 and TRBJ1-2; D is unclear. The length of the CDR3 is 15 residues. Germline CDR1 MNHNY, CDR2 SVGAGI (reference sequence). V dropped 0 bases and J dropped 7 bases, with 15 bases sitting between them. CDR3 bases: TGTGCCAGCAGTTACTCTGTGACCGGCTTATCTGGCTACACCTTC. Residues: CASSYSVTGLSGYTF.

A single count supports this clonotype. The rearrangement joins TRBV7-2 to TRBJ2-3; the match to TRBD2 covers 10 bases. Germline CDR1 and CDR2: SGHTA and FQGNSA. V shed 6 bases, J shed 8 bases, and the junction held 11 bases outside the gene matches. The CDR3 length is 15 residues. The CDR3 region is CASSLSGGASGTQYF. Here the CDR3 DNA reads TGTGCCAGCAGTCTAAGCGGGGGGGCATCCGGTACGCAGTATTTT.

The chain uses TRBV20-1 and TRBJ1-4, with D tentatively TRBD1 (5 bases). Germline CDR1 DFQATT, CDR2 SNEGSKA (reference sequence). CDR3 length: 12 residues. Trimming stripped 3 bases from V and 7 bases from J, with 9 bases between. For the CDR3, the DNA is TGCAGTGCTAGGGGGACTGGTGAAAAACTGTTTTTT. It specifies CSARGTGEKLFF.

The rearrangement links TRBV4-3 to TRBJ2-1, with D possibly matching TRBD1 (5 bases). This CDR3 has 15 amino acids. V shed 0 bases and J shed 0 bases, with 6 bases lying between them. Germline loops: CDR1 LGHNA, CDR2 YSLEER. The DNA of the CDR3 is TGCGCCAGCAGCCAAGAGACAGCCTCCTACAATGAGCAGTTCTTC. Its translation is CASSQETASYNEQFF.

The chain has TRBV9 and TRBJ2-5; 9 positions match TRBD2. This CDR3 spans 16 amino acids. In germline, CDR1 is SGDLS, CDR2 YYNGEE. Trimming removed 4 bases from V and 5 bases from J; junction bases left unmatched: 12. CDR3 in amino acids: CASSPLSGGLGETQYF. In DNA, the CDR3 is TGTGCCAGCAGCCCTCTGAGCGGGGGGTTGGGTGAGACCCAGTACTTC. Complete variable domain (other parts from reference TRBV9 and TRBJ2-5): DSGVTQTPKHLITATGQRVTLRCSPRSGDLSVYWYQQSLDQGLQFLIQYYNGEERAKGNILERFSAQQFPDLHSELNLSSLELGDSALYFCASSPLSGGLGETQYFGPGTRLLVL.

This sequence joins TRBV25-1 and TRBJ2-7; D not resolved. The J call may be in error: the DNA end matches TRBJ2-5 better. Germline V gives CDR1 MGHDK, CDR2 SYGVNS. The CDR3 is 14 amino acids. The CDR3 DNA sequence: TGTGCCAGCAGTGACTACTACTGGGAAGAGACCCAGTACTTC. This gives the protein CASSDYYWEETQYF.

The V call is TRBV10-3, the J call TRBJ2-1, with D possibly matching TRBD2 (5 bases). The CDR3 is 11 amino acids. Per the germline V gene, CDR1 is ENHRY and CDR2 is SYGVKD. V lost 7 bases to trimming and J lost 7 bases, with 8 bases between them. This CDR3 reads CAITGGNEQFF. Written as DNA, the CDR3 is TGTGCCATCACGGGCGGGAATGAGCAGTTCTTC.

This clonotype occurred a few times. The CDR3 nucleotides are TGTGCCAGCAGCTTGGGGGGCACGGGGGGCAATGAGCAGTTCTTC. This codes for CASSLGGTGGNEQFF. The chain is built from TRBV5-4 and TRBJ2-1; 7 bases align to TRBD2. There are 15 residues in the CDR3. V gave up 0 bases and J gave up 6 bases; unmatched junction bases: 6. CDR1 is SGHNT, CDR2 YYREEE, per germline (reference sequence).

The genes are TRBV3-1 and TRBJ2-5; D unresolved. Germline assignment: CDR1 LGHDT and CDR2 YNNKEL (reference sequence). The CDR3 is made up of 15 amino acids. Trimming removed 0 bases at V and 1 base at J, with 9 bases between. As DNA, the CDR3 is TGTGCCAGCAGCCAAGACGGTAGATCCCAAGAGACCCAGTACTTC. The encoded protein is CASSQDGRSQETQYF.

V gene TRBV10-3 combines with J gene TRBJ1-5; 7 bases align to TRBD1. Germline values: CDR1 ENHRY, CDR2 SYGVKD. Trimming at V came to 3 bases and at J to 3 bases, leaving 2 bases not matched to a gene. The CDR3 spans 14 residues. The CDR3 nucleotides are TGTGCCATCAGTGACGGACAGGTCAATCAGCCCCAGCATTTT. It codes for CAISDGQVNQPQHF.

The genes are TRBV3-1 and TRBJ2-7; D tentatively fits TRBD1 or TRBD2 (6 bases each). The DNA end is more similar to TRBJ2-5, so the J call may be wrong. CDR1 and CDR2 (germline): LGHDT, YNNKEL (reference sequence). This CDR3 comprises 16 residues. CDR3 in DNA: TGTGCCAGCCAAGGGGCCGCCAGGGGAGGCTCTGGGACCCAGTACTTC. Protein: CASQGAARGGSGTQYF.

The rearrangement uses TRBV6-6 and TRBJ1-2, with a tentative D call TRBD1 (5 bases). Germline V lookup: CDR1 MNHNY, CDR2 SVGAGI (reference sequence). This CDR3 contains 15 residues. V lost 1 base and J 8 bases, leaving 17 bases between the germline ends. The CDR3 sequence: CASSYFRDSIEGYTF. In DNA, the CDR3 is TGTGCCAGCAGTTACTTCAGGGACTCGATCGAAGGCTACACCTTC.

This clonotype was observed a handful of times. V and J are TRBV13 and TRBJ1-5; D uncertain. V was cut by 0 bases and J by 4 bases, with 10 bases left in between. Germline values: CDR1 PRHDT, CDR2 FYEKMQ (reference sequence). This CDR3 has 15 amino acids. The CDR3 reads CASSLGRAVNQPQHF. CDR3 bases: TGTGCCAGCAGCTTAGGCCGGGCGGTAAATCAGCCCCAGCATTTT. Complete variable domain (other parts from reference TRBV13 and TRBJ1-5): AAGVIQSPRHLIKEKRETATLKCYPIPRHDTVYWYQQGPGQDPQFLISFYEKMQSDKGSIPDRFSAQQFSDYHSELNMSSLELGDSALYFCASSLGRAVNQPQHFGDGTRLSIL.

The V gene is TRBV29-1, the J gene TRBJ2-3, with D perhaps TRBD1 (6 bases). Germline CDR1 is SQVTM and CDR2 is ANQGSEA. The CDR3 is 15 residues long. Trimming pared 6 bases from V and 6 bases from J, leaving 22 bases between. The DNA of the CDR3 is TGCAGCGTCGATACAGGGATGGGGGCGTTGGATACGCAGTATTTT. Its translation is CSVDTGMGALDTQYF.

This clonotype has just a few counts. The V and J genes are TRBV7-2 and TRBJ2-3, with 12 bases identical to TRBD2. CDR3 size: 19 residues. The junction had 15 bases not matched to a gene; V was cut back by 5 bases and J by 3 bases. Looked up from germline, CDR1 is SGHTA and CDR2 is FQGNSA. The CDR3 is CASSSPTSGGMVGTDTQYF. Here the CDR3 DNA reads TGTGCCAGCAGCAGCCCTACTAGCGGGGGGATGGTGGGGACAGATACGCAGTATTTT.

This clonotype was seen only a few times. CDR3 nucleotide sequence: TGTGCCAGCAGCCACCGACAGGGGCGGAACGAAAAACTGTTTTTT. Its translation is CASSHRQGRNEKLFF. This chain links TRBV3-1 with TRBJ1-4, with TRBD1 identical over 8 bases. J was trimmed by 8 bases and V by 3 bases; bases with no gene match: 8. This CDR3 has 15 amino acids. Germline V CDR1 and CDR2: LGHDT, YNNKEL (reference sequence).